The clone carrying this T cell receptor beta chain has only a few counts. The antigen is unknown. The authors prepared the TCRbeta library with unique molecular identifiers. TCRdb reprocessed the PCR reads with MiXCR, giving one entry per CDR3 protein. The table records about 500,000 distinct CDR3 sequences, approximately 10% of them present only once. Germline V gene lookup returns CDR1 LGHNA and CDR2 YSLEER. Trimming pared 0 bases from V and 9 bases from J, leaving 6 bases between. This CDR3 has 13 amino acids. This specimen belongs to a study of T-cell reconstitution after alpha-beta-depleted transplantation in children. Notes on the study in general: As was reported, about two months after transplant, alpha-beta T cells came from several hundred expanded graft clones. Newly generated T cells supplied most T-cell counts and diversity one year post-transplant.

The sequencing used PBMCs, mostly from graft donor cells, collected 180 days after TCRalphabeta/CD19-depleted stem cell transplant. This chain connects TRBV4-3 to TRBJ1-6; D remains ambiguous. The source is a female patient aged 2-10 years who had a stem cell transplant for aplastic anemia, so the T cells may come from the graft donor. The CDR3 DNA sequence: TGCGCCAGCAGCCAAGATCGGGCTTCACCCCTCCACTTT. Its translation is CASSQDRASPLHF.